This T cell receptor (beta chain) derives from a study of PD-L1 blockade in urothelial cancer listed by TCRdb under 2017. Context from the whole study: All patients started therapy at some point between 2014 and 2016 and received atezolizumab 1,200 mg intravenously every 3 weeks. About 90% of the 29 patients were males with bladder-origin urothelial cancer, and about 65% of the 29 reported a prior smoking history. An ECOG performance status of 0 or 1 was recorded for the patients, and 0 to 3 prior chemotherapy regimens had been received by the patients. Blood samples were analyzed at two time points: 3 weeks after treatment start (second dose) and 6 weeks after treatment start. Blood samples gave a median of around 140,000 T cells and approximately 80,000 unique TCRs, with a median clonality of about 0.078. An exploratory multi-omic analysis was conducted of the somatic, immune and clinical correlates of response to PD-L1 blockade with atezolizumab in urothelial cancer. Pretreatment tumor samples, along with matched peripheral blood serially collected before and after atezolizumab treatment, were subjected to TCR sequencing. Durable clinical benefit was defined as a progression-free survival longer than 6 months, and TCR features were additionally tested against progression-free survival and overall survival. In the same patients, pretreatment tumors underwent whole exome sequencing and RNA sequencing in addition to TCR sequencing. Nine or ten patients reached durable clinical benefit, while 15 to 25 patients did not. Pretreatment blood TCR-seq was available for twenty-nine patients, at least one posttreatment blood collection was obtained for some 25 patients, and tumor TCR-seq was available for some 25 patients.

Each PCR received spiked-in synthetic TCR analog templates so that absolute template abundance could be estimated from read counts. The immunoSEQ assay used bias-controlled V and J gene primers to amplify TCRbeta CDR3 regions from genomic DNA. Rearranged TCRbeta segments were sequenced at approximately 20X coverage. The original methods were these. Sequencing errors were corrected by clustering and CDR3s were annotated against IMGT to assign V, D and J genes. Downstream analyses used only productive TCRbeta rearrangements and left out out-of-frame or stop-codon sequences. To compute clonality, Shannon entropy was normalized by the log of the number of unique productive sequences and then subtracted from one. Fisher's exact test with Benjamini-Hochberg correction, at a threshold of adjusted p below 0.01, was used to find clones that differed between time points or between blood and tumor. In TCRdb, the immuneACCESS table is reduced to in-frame sequences with V and J assigned. These tables do not hold every clone; where another copy was compared, an unresolved V gene accounts for under half, and the others remain unexplained. V, J and clone size were drawn from that table, and D and trimming were deduced from the DNA. The sample table holds approximately 83,000 clones, of which approximately 87% were seen once. Clones ranked in the top ten supply approximately 8.4% of the sample.

Findings and caveats that apply to the study as a whole: Because the sample size was small (n of about 29) and many of the analyses were exploratory, the results are meant to be hypothesis-generating. Improved progression-free and overall survival was associated with having pretreatment peripheral blood TCR clonality below the median. Patients with durable benefit showed greater expansion of tumor-associated TCR clones in peripheral blood 3 weeks after starting treatment (n of about 22, p = 0.022).

This clone has a single count. The antigen this receptor binds is unknown. No much larger clone exists at a distance of one base, and base qualities are not known. The germline V gene specifies MNHNS as CDR1 and SASEGT as CDR2. The CDR3 has 15 amino acids, counting the end cysteine and phenylalanine. Only CDR3 DNA remains: 45 bases, in frame from the first base. After removal of 4 bases from V and 8 bases from J, the junction retains 8 bases not matched to a gene. Sample time point, as interpreted from the label and publication: peripheral blood 6 weeks after treatment start. The cohort included 25 to 35 patients with locally advanced or metastatic urothelial carcinoma who were treated at Memorial Sloan Kettering on a trial protocol. Peripheral blood mononuclear cells were collected pretreatment and during treatment, with between 1 and 8 total time points per patient. The Qiagen DNeasy Blood extraction kit was used to purify genomic DNA from total PBMCs and from tumor samples. PBMCs were collected pretreatment and during treatment, and were isolated and stored as previously described.

The sequence links TRBV6-1 to TRBJ2-2; TRBD2 matches 9 bases in the middle. This sequence originates from a man between 65 and 80 years old with urothelial cancer. The sample in question was PBMCs, obtained around atezolizumab (anti-PD-L1) treatment. The bases are TGTGCCAGCAGTGCCTACGGAGCGGGAGGTGGGGAGCTGTTTTTT. This codes for CASSAYGAGGGELFF.